The entry that follows covers one T cell receptor beta chain sequence. Its antigen is as yet unknown. Germline loops: CDR1 SGHRS, CDR2 YFSETQ. J lost 6 bases, V lost 4 bases, and 6 bases had no gene match. CDR3 length: 14 residues. These data are taken from a study of cytomegalovirus exposure and HLA in healthy donors. In the study overall: Roughly 77 million unique TCRs from HLA-typed donors made up an early data release. Findings of the study overall: CMV serostatus was the only recorded immune exposure for donors. Altogether, around 160 TCR beta chains were recorded as cytomegalovirus-associated. Sequencing probably produced one cluster of sequence variants that were highly shared.

The PCR contained 60 Vbeta and 13 Jbeta primers. The data were produced by immunoSEQ multiplex PCR, yet TCRdb's version contains in-frame clones alone and is incomplete. The table lists about 160,000 clones, 80% to 90% of them singletons. Sequencing input: PBMCs. The clonotype comes from a man aged 50 or older in good health and CMV-seropositive. The V and J genes are TRBV5-1 and TRBJ1-2; 10 nucleotides agree with TRBD1. The CDR3: CASSLGGTGDGYTF. The CDR3 DNA is TGCGCCAGCAGCCTTGGTGGGACAGGGGATGGCTACACCTTC.